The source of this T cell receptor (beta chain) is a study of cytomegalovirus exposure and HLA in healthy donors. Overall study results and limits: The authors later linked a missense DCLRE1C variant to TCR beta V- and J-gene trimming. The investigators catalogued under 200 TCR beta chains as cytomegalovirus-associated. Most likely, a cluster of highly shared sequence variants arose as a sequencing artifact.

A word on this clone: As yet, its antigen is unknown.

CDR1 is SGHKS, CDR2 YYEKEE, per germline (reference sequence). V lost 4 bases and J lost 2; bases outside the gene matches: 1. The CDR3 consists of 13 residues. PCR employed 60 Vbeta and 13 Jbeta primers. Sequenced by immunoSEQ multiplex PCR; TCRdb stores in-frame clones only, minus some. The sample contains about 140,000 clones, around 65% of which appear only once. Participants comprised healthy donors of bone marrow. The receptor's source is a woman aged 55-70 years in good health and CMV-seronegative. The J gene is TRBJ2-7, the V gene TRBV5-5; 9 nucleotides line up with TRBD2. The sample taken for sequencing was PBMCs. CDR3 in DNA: TGTGCCAGCAGCCCTAGCGGGACCTACGAGCAGTACTTC. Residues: CASSPSGTYEQYF.